Listed below are T cell receptor beta chains from one sample, sequenced in a study of shared clonotypes between healthy human individuals. Profiled with immunoSEQ multiplex PCR; TCRdb holds only in-frame clones, not every one. The data contain hundreds of thousands of clones, 85% to 95% of them singletons. The sample was naive CD8+ T cells sorted from blood. These TCRs come from a young woman in good health. The CDR3 runs from the conserved cysteine through the conserved F or W. D genes are given only for firm matches. Clone size is given for some rows only: seen once, a few or many times, or a class if the clone is expanded.

D | length | J | V | size | CDR3 | DNA
. | 14 | TRBJ2-3 | TRBV5-4 | . | CASSPGGRPDTQYF | TGTGCCAGCAGCCCCGGTGGACGACCAGATACGCAGTATTTT
TRBD1 | 14 | TRBJ1-5 | TRBV28 | . | CASRTGYSNQPQHF | TGTGCCAGCCGGACAGGGTATAGCAATCAGCCCCAGCATTTT
. | 13 | TRBJ2-7 | TRBV28 | . | CASNFRGRYEQYF | TGTGCCAGCAATTTCCGGGGGAGGTACGAGCAGTACTTC
. | 13 | TRBJ2-7 | TRBV27 | . | CASSLGPNYEQYF | TGTGCCAGCAGTCTGGGCCCTAACTACGAGCAGTACTTC
TRBD2 | 15 | TRBJ2-7 | TRBV9 | . | CASSGGTSGSYEQYF | TGTGCCAGCAGCGGGGGGACTAGCGGAAGCTACGAGCAGTACTTC
. | 14 | TRBJ1-1 | TRBV15 | . | CATSSQGINTEAFF | TGTGCCACCAGCAGCCAGGGGATAAACACTGAAGCTTTCTTT
. | 18 | TRBJ2-3 | TRBV11-2 | . | CASSLEGGSRSPTDTQYF | TGTGCCAGCAGCTTAGAGGGTGGGTCCCGATCCCCCACAGATACGCAGTATTTT
. | 17 | TRBJ2-4 | TRBV11-2 | . | CASSLFGRELAKNIQYF | TGTGCCAGCAGCTTATTCGGCCGGGAGCTAGCCAAAAACATTCAGTACTTC
. | 12 | TRBJ1-5 | TRBV5-8 | . | CASSLSNQPQHF | TGTGCCAGCAGCTTAAGCAATCAGCCCCAGCATTTT
TRBD2 | 17 | TRBJ2-7 | TRBV7-9 | . | CASSPRTSGTFAYEQYF | TGTGCCAGCAGCCCTAGGACTAGCGGGACCTTCGCCTACGAGCAGTACTTC
TRBD2 | 14 | TRBJ2-1 | TRBV4-2 | . | CASSLAGGDNEQFF | TGTGCCAGCAGCCTAGCGGGAGGCGACAATGAGCAGTTCTTC
TRBD2 | 15 | TRBJ2-1 | TRBV27 | . | CASSFGLALRGEQFF | TGTGCCAGCAGTTTCGGACTAGCGTTGCGGGGTGAGCAGTTCTTC
. | 11 | TRBJ2-1 | TRBV7-2 | . | CASSDGNEQFF | TGTGCCAGCAGCGATGGCAATGAGCAGTTCTTC
. | 15 | TRBJ2-4 | TRBV9 | . | CASSVGTLTKNIQYF | TGTGCCAGCAGCGTAGGAACTCTAACCAAAAACATTCAGTACTTC
TRBD2 | 15 | TRBJ2-2 | TRBV6-4 | . | CASTGLAANTGELFF | TGTGCCAGCACTGGACTAGCGGCGAACACCGGGGAGCTGTTTTTT
. | 14 | TRBJ1-2 | TRBV29-1 | . | CSVGIPGPPDGYTF | TGCAGCGTTGGAATTCCGGGCCCTCCGGATGGCTACACCTTC
. | 13 | TRBJ1-1 | TRBV7-9 | . | CASSLRGTDEAFF | TGTGCCAGCAGCTTAAGAGGGACGGACGAAGCTTTCTTT
TRBD2 | 17 | TRBJ2-1 | TRBV7-3 | . | CASSSPSGASSYNEQFF | TGTGCCAGCAGCTCCCCAAGCGGGGCCTCCTCCTACAATGAGCAGTTCTTC
. | 16 | TRBJ1-4 | TRBV5-6 | . | CASSLWGKGSNEKLFF | TGTGCCAGCAGCTTGTGGGGAAAGGGGTCTAATGAAAAACTGTTTTTT
. | 13 | TRBJ1-5 | TRBV30 | . | CAWSLFSNQPQHF | TGTGCCTGGAGCCTCTTTAGCAATCAGCCCCAGCATTTT
. | 9 | TRBJ1-1 | TRBV29-1 | . | CSVGHEAFF | TGCAGCGTCGGGCATGAAGCTTTCTTT
. | 18 | TRBJ2-3 | TRBV5-1 | . | CASSLAPLLGRGTDTQYF | TGCGCCAGCAGCTTGGCCCCATTGTTAGGGAGAGGCACAGATACGCAGTATTTT
TRBD1 | 15 | TRBJ2-5 | TRBV13 | . | CASSSRQGEQETQYF | TGTGCCAGCAGCTCACGCCAGGGGGAACAAGAGACCCAGTACTTC
TRBD1 | 16 | TRBJ1-5 | TRBV28 | . | CASSPDRAYSNQPQHF | TGTGCCAGCAGTCCAGACAGGGCTTATAGCAATCAGCCCCAGCATTTT
. | 14 | TRBJ1-1 | TRBV7-9 | . | CASSLVYKDTEAFF | TGTGCCAGCAGCTTGGTATACAAAGACACTGAAGCTTTCTTT
. | 13 | TRBJ1-1 | TRBV13 | . | CASSIGSSTEAFF | TGTGCCAGCAGCATCGGGTCGTCCACTGAAGCTTTCTTT
TRBD1 | 19 | TRBJ2-5 | TRBV15 | once | CATSRLTGTGVLPIETQYF | TGTGCCACCAGCAGACTTACCGGGACAGGGGTTCTACCTATAGAGACCCAGTACTTC
. | 13 | TRBJ2-7 | TRBV6-1 | . | CASSEALAQEQYF | TGTGCCAGCAGTGAAGCTTTGGCACAAGAGCAGTACTTC
. | 15 | TRBJ1-2 | TRBV4-2 | few | CASSQDPTGGYGYTF | TGTGCCAGCAGCCAAGATCCTACGGGAGGCTATGGCTACACCTTC
. | 12 | TRBJ1-1 | TRBV5-1 | . | CASSLLGDEAFF | TGCGCCAGCAGCTTGTTGGGGGATGAAGCTTTCTTT
TRBD2 | 19 | TRBJ2-7 | TRBV7-9 | . | CASSSPVTPPPGGSYEQYF | TGTGCCAGCAGCTCCCCTGTAACCCCACCGCCGGGAGGGTCATACGAGCAGTACTTC
TRBD2 | 15 | TRBJ2-7 | TRBV2 | . | CASRGGSGMLYEQYF | TGTGCCAGCAGGGGGGGTAGCGGGATGCTTTACGAGCAGTACTTC
. | 15 | TRBJ1-3 | TRBV14 | . | CASSSRQFSGNTIYF | TGTGCCAGCAGTTCGAGACAATTCTCTGGAAACACCATATATTTT
. | 13 | TRBJ2-7 | TRBV2 | . | CASRAGFSYEQYF | TGTGCCAGCCGGGCGGGGTTCTCCTACGAGCAGTACTTC
. | 16 | TRBJ1-2 | TRBV13 | . | CASSSPRRGSHYGYTF | TGTGCCAGCAGCTCCCCCCGACGAGGAAGTCACTACGGCTACACCTTC
TRBD2 | 15 | TRBJ2-7 | TRBV6-6 | . | CASSYSPREEDEQYF | TGTGCCAGCAGTTACTCTCCACGGGAGGAGGACGAGCAGTACTTC
. | 13 | TRBJ2-2 | TRBV5-1 | . | CASSLWVPGELFF | TGCGCCAGCAGCTTGTGGGTTCCCGGGGAGCTGTTTTTT
TRBD2 | 14 | TRBJ2-7 | TRBV28 | . | CASSLKIAGVEQYF | TGTGCCAGCAGTTTAAAGATAGCGGGAGTCGAGCAGTACTTC
TRBD2 | 14 | TRBJ2-7 | TRBV28 | . | CASSRSGEGGEQYF | TGTGCCAGCAGTAGATCCGGGGAGGGAGGCGAGCAGTACTTC
TRBD1 | 14 | TRBJ1-5 | TRBV19 | few | CASSDRDRVQPQHF | TGTGCCAGTAGTGACCGGGACAGGGTTCAGCCCCAGCATTTT
. | 15 | TRBJ2-3 | TRBV19 | . | CASSSGLGGTDTQYF | TGTGCCAGTAGTTCTGGCCTCGGAGGCACAGATACGCAGTATTTT
. | 13 | TRBJ1-4 | TRBV5-6 | . | CASSLALNEKLFF | TGTGCCAGCAGCTTGGCCCTTAATGAAAAACTGTTTTTT
TRBD1 | 15 | TRBJ2-3 | TRBV19 | . | CASATGYEGTDTQYF | TGTGCCAGTGCGACAGGGTATGAGGGCACAGATACGCAGTATTTT
TRBD1 | 14 | TRBJ2-7 | TRBV23-1 | once | CANTPGQGSYEQYF | TGCGCCAACACCCCGGGACAGGGTTCCTACGAGCAGTACTTC
TRBD2 | 12 | TRBJ2-5 | TRBV27 | . | CASRAGVETQYF | TGTGCCAGCAGGGCGGGAGTTGAGACCCAGTACTTC
TRBD2 | 13 | TRBJ2-7 | TRBV4-1 | once | CASSQESGRIQYF | TGCGCCAGCAGCCAGGAGAGCGGGAGGATCCAGTACTTC
. | 16 | TRBJ2-7 | TRBV7-8 | . | CASSHVVGDSPREQYF | TGTGCCAGCAGCCATGTTGTTGGGGATTCCCCTAGGGAGCAGTACTTC
. | 13 | TRBJ2-7 | TRBV5-1 | . | CASSPDGAYEQYF | TGCGCCAGCAGCCCGGACGGAGCCTACGAGCAGTACTTC
. | 13 | TRBJ2-7 | TRBV28 | . | CALSTSYSYEQYF | TGTGCGCTCTCCACCTCCTACTCCTACGAGCAGTACTTC
TRBD2 | 13 | TRBJ2-1 | TRBV27 | . | CASGGTSFHEQFF | TGTGCCAGCGGAGGGACTAGCTTCCATGAGCAGTTCTTC
. | 15 | TRBJ2-2 | TRBV28 | . | CASSTTGPHTGELFF | TGTGCCAGCAGTACCACCGGGCCTCACACCGGGGAGCTGTTTTTT
. | 17 | TRBJ1-4 | TRBV2 | . | CASSEAGTRLGGEKLFF | TGTGCCAGCAGTGAAGCGGGAACCAGGTTGGGGGGAGAAAAACTGTTTTTT
. | 16 | TRBJ2-7 | TRBV28 | . | CASSLPGPVIPYEQYF | TGTGCCAGCAGTTTGCCCGGGCCTGTGATCCCCTACGAGCAGTACTTC
TRBD2 | 13 | TRBJ2-7 | TRBV19 | . | CASSMGLAGEQYF | TGTGCCAGTAGTATGGGACTAGCTGGCGAGCAGTACTTC
TRBD1 | 15 | TRBJ2-5 | TRBV4-1 | . | CASSARDRGQETQYF | TGCGCCAGCAGCGCCCGGGACAGGGGGCAAGAGACCCAGTACTTC
. | 15 | TRBJ1-1 | TRBV15 | . | CATSRVSMANTEAFF | TGTGCCACCAGCAGAGTCTCTATGGCTAACACTGAAGCTTTCTTT
. | 12 | TRBJ2-1 | TRBV4-1 | . | CASSQARGEQFF | TGCGCCAGCAGCCAAGCTAGGGGTGAGCAGTTCTTC
TRBD2 | 17 | TRBJ2-1 | TRBV5-1 | . | CASSFPSGGVSYNEQFF | TGCGCCAGCAGCTTTCCTAGCGGGGGGGTCTCCTACAATGAGCAGTTCTTC
TRBD2 | 18 | TRBJ2-5 | TRBV29-1 | . | CSGRKRKASGGTQETQYF | TGCAGCGGCCGTAAAAGGAAAGCTAGCGGGGGGACACAAGAGACCCAGTACTTC